This entry features one T cell receptor beta chain sequence. Trimming cost V 3 bases and J 2 bases; bases outside gene matches: 6. The germline V gene encodes CDR1 SGHRS and CDR2 YFSETQ. The CDR3 contains 16 residues. The data originate from a study of control samples from healthy donors and cancer patients. Clones were read by immunoSEQ multiplex PCR, and TCRdb kept only the in-frame ones, dropping some. Of 40,000 to 45,000 clones detected, more than 65% appear once; the ten largest clones hold more than 15%. V gene TRBV5-1 combines with J gene TRBJ2-5; 11 nucleotides line up with TRBD1. This sequence was found in a male donor with melanoma. Sequencing used formalin-fixed, paraffin-embedded tissue. Written as DNA, the CDR3 is TGCGCCAGCAGCTCCCGGACAGGGGGCCCACAAGAGACCCAGTACTTC. As protein: CASSSRTGGPQETQYF.